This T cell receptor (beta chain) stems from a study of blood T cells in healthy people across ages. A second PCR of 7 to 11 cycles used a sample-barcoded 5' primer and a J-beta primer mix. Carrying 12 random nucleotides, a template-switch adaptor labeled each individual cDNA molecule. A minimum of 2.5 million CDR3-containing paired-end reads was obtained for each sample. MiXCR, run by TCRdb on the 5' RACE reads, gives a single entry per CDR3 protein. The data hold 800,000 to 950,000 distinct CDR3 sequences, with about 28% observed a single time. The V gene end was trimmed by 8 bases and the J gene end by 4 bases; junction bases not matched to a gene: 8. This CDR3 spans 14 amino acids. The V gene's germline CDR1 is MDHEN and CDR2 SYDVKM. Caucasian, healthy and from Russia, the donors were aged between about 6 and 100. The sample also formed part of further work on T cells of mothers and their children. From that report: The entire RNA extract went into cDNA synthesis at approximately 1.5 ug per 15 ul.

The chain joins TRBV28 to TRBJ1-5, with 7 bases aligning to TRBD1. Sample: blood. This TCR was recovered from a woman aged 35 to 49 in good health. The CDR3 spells CASCGDSVNQPQHF. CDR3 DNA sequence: TGTGCCAGCTGTGGGGACAGCGTGAATCAGCCCCAGCATTTT.